Shown below are 30 T cell receptor beta chains from a single sample sequenced in a study of T cells expressing NK-cell markers. TCRdb reprocessed the 5' RACE reads; each CDR3 protein has one entry and no DNA is given. The sample's table shows approximately 380,000 distinct CDR3 sequences. Input material: blood T cells: a sorted CD56 or NKG2C T cell subset, CD4+ or CD8+ T cells, or bulk PBMC T cells (not recorded which). All receptors come from a man aged 18 to 70 in good health.

The chain uses TRBV27 and TRBJ2-7; TCRdb names TRBD2, which stays unverified in the absence of DNA. This CDR3 spans 16 amino acids. CDR1 and CDR2 (germline): MNHEY, SMNVEV (reference sequence). The CDR3 spells CASSLYGGTDTYEQYF.

This chain uses TRBV14 with TRBJ2-1; absent DNA, TCRdb's TRBD2 call cannot be checked. Germline V gives CDR1 SGHDN, CDR2 FVKESK. The CDR3 totals 17 residues. The chain's CDR3 is CASSQPRLAGYYNEQFF.

This chain connects TRBV27 to TRBJ1-2. CDR1 MNHEY and CDR2 SMNVEV come from the germline V gene (reference sequence). The CDR3 runs to 13 residues. CDR3 in amino acids: CASSFVGSGGYTF.

The V and J genes are TRBV6-1 and TRBJ1-5. This CDR3 is built from 17 residues. Germline lookup yields CDR1 MNHNS and CDR2 SASEGT. The CDR3 is CASSDRLSLTGNQPQHF.

This chain joins TRBV12-3 or TRBV12-4 and TRBJ2-7. CDR3 length equals 12 residues. This CDR3 is CASNLGLNEQYF.

The rearrangement links TRBV25-1 to TRBJ2-5. Germline CDR1 reads MGHDK; CDR2 reads SYGVNS. The CDR3 is 11 residues long. The CDR3 sequence: CASRFQETQYF.

The chain employs TRBV29-1 and TRBJ2-6; TCRdb designates TRBD1, a call that cannot be tested without DNA. This CDR3 has 17 amino acids. Germline CDR1 SQVTM, CDR2 ANQGSEA. The CDR3 sequence is CSVESRGHRSGANVLTF.

The chain links TRBV21-1 to TRBJ2-3; no DNA is available, so the TRBD2 call from TCRdb remains unchecked. TRBV21-1 is recorded as a pseudogene. This CDR3 comprises 18 residues. The CDR3 loop reads CASSTQPGLAGNTDTQYF.

This chain joins TRBV11-1 and TRBJ2-1. Germline V CDR1 and CDR2: SGHAT, FQDESV (reference sequence). The CDR3 is made up of 15 amino acids. CDR3 residues: CASSLSNGLMGEQFF.

The chain is built from TRBV3-1 and TRBJ2-7; the D call of TRBD2 rests on TCRdb alone, since no DNA is present to check it. The V gene's germline CDR1 is LGHDT and CDR2 YNNKEL (reference sequence). The CDR3 contains 14 residues. The CDR3 protein is CASSPLTSGGEQYF.

The rearrangement joins TRBV20-1 to TRBJ1-6; the D call from TCRdb, TRBD1, cannot be confirmed without DNA. CDR1 and CDR2 from the germline V gene are DFQATT and SNEGSKA (reference sequence). This CDR3 is built from 15 residues. The CDR3 sequence is CSAKSGRAYNSPLHF.

The chain joins TRBV20-1 to TRBJ2-3; TCRdb indicates TRBD2, and absent DNA this call remains unverified. Germline loops: CDR1 DFQATT, CDR2 SNEGSKA (reference sequence). The CDR3 totals 18 residues. CDR3 region: CSARGLELGTSGTDTQYF.

This chain links TRBV28 with TRBJ2-2; the TCRdb D gene call, TRBD1, has no DNA to confirm it. This CDR3 contains 16 residues. CDR1 and CDR2 from the germline V gene are MDHEN and SYDVKM. CDR3 sequence reads: CASRHSGTGPTGELFF.

This sequence joins TRBV29-1 and TRBJ1-2. The CDR3 totals 13 residues. Germline V gene data show CDR1 as SQVTM and CDR2 as ANQGSEA. CDR3 residues: CSVGTVLLGGYTF.

This rearrangement joins TRBV11-2 to TRBJ2-3; as DNA is missing, the TRBD2 call by TCRdb cannot be tested. The CDR3 is 15 amino acids. CDR1 is SGHAT, CDR2 FQNNGV, per germline. The CDR3 protein is CASSGRGRVTDTQYF.

The V call is TRBV4-2, the J call TRBJ2-1; lacking DNA, the TRBD2 call made by TCRdb goes unchecked. The CDR3 runs to 17 residues. Germline V gene lookup returns CDR1 LGHNA and CDR2 YNFKEQ. The chain's CDR3 is CASSRRTSGEGDNEQFF.

The chain uses TRBV6-1 and TRBJ2-3; TCRdb selects TRBD1, and the lack of DNA leaves this call unchecked. The CDR3 runs to 15 residues. Looked up from germline, CDR1 is MNHNS and CDR2 is SASEGT. CDR3: CAASPSSRGGDTQYF.

V usage is TRBV12-3 or TRBV12-4 and J usage is TRBJ1-1; TCRdb selects TRBD1, and the lack of DNA leaves this call unchecked. The CDR3 loop spans 16 amino acids. The CDR3 loop is CASNPGTGGRYTEAFF.

The CDR3 is CASSSGRAGEETQYF. The chain couples TRBV5-1 to TRBJ2-5; without DNA, the TCRdb call of TRBD2 cannot be checked. The length of the CDR3 is 15 residues. The germline V gene has CDR1 SGHRS and CDR2 YFSETQ. Full variable domain (outside the CDR3, taken from reference TRBV5-1 and TRBJ2-5): KAGVTQTPRYLIKTRGQQVTLSCSPISGHRSVSWYQQTPGQGLQFLFEYFSETQRNKGNFPGRFSGRQFSNSRSEMNVSTLELGDSALYLCASSSGRAGEETQYFGPGTRLLVL.

V usage is TRBV28 and J usage is TRBJ1-5; TCRdb proposes TRBD1, but this gene call is untestable without DNA. There are 15 residues in the CDR3. From germline, CDR1 is MDHEN and CDR2 SYDVKM. CDR3 protein: CASRKGQGAGQPQHF.

V usage is TRBV5-1 and J usage is TRBJ1-1; there is no DNA to check the TCRdb D call of TRBD1. Germline assignment: CDR1 SGHRS and CDR2 YFSETQ. This CDR3 is 15 amino acids long. CDR3 sequence: CASSWSGFVSGEAFF.

The rearrangement joins TRBV7-8 to TRBJ2-5; TCRdb gives TRBD1 as the D gene, but with no DNA this cannot be confirmed. This CDR3 contains 17 residues. In germline, CDR1 is SGHVS, CDR2 FQNEAQ. This chain's CDR3 is CASSLADGGGFAETQYF. The entire variable domain, with the rest obtained from reference TRBV7-8 and TRBJ2-5, is as follows: GAGVSQSPRYKVAKRGQDVALRCDPISGHVSLFWYQQALGQGPEFLTYFQNEAQLDKSGLPSDRFFAERPEGSVSTLKIQRTQQEDSAVYLCASSLADGGGFAETQYFGPGTRLLVL.

V usage is TRBV11-2 and J usage is TRBJ2-3. Looked up from germline, CDR1 is SGHAT and CDR2 is FQNNGV. The CDR3 is 15 residues long. CDR3 region: CASSLGLAAGNTQYF. Full variable domain (outside the CDR3, taken from reference TRBV11-2 and TRBJ2-3): EAGVAQSPRYKIIEKRQSVAFWCNPISGHATLYWYQQILGQGPKLLIQFQNNGVVDDSQLPKDRFSAERLKGVDSTLKIQPAKLEDSAVYLCASSLGLAAGNTQYFGPGTRLTVL.

The gene calls are TRBV6-5 and TRBJ2-7. Germline values: CDR1 MNHEY, CDR2 SVGAGI. There are 14 residues in the CDR3. The chain's CDR3 is CASSYGGLGGEQYF.

The chain uses TRBV13 and TRBJ2-3; without DNA, the TCRdb call of TRBD2 cannot be checked. The germline V gene has CDR1 PRHDT and CDR2 FYEKMQ (reference sequence). This CDR3 spans 17 amino acids. The CDR3 sequence is CASSTYSGTSITDTQYF.

The V call is TRBV20-1, the J call TRBJ2-7; TCRdb reports TRBD1, a call that lacks DNA to check it against. The CDR3 contains 15 residues. CDR1 is DFQATT, CDR2 SNEGSKA, per germline (reference sequence). The CDR3 region is CSARAPGVTSYEQYF.

The rearrangement links TRBV6-5 to TRBJ2-1; checking the TCRdb D call of TRBD2 is not possible without DNA. The CDR3 spans 15 residues. CDR1 and CDR2 (germline): MNHEY, SVGAGI. CDR3 residues: CASSYDGGGADEQFF.

The chain joins TRBV6-4 to TRBJ2-1; the TCRdb D gene call, TRBD2, has no DNA to confirm it. The CDR3 has 16 residues. CDR1 MRHNA and CDR2 SNTAGT come from the germline V gene. CDR3 sequence: CASSLGGGAPYNEQFF.

The chain links TRBV11-1 to TRBJ2-4; TCRdb names TRBD1, which stays unverified in the absence of DNA. CDR3 length: 18 amino acids. Germline CDR1 and CDR2: SGHAT and FQDESV (reference sequence). The CDR3 spells CASRPPRDSGQAKNIQYF.

The V gene is TRBV10-3, the J gene TRBJ1-6; TCRdb reports TRBD1, a call that lacks DNA to check it against. There are 13 residues in the CDR3. Germline CDR1 and CDR2: ENHRY and SYGVKD. The CDR3 loop is CAIGQGYNSPLHF.